These T cell receptor beta chains were read from a single sample in a study of Graves' ophthalmopathy and Graves' hyperthyroidism. In TCRdb, the multiplex PCR reads were re-called with MiXCR into one record per CDR3 protein. Here the sample spans a few hundred thousand distinct CDR3 sequences, 17% being singletons. The specimen sequenced was peripheral blood. The receptors here all came from an adult woman with stable Graves' hyperthyroidism. The conserved cysteine and the conserved F or W are not part of the CDR3 here. D genes are given only for firm matches.

TRBJ1-5 TRBV6-2/TRBV6-3 NA ASSAGEDAYQPQH
TRBJ2-4 TRBV20-1 TRBD1 SARPRGLGLKNIQY
TRBJ2-2 TRBV20-1 TRBD2 SARRGTSGTSAGELF
TRBJ2-2 TRBV2 TRBD1 ASRTPGTGAAGWTGELF
TRBJ1-5 TRBV19 NA ASSIGHNQPQH
TRBJ2-5 TRBV20-1 NA SAPKTGSVETRY
TRBJ2-7 TRBV6-2/TRBV6-3 NA ASSTYSYEQY
TRBJ1-1 TRBV15 NA ATSRRDGGNTEAF
TRBJ2-6 TRBV7-2 NA ASSLAWTVRANVLT
TRBJ2-7 TRBV4-3 TRBD2 ASSHFQPRTSGASSSYEQY
TRBJ1-2 TRBV20-1 TRBD1 SAHRGQGARGYT
TRBJ2-2 TRBV2 NA ASSELKWRELF
TRBJ2-5 TRBV4-1 TRBD2 ASSQGASGSQGVGTQY
TRBJ2-5 TRBV25-1 NA ASSEFPRRETQY
TRBJ2-7 TRBV7-2 NA ASSQLALSPYEQY
TRBJ2-7 TRBV28 NA ASSLLAAGANYEQY
TRBJ2-5 TRBV4-1 NA ASSQVAETQY
TRBJ2-7 TRBV7-3 TRBD2 ASSLGGRAGNEQY
TRBJ1-2 TRBV24-1 NA ATSDSVFDGYT
TRBJ1-5 TRBV12-3/TRBV12-4 NA ASSRLTDFLNQPQH
TRBJ2-5 TRBV6-1 TRBD1 ASSFPQGAEQETQY
TRBJ2-5 TRBV7-2 TRBD1 ASSSDRVETQY
TRBJ2-7 TRBV6-5 NA ASSYSSGHEQY
TRBJ2-7 TRBV7-8 TRBD1 ASSLTGYSYEQY
TRBJ2-5 TRBV6-2/TRBV6-3 NA ASSHTPGLQETQY
TRBJ1-2 TRBV28 NA ASRARGELVGYT
TRBJ2-2 TRBV12-3/TRBV12-4 NA ASSGGGELF
TRBJ2-2 TRBV6-5 TRBD2 ASRTGLAGTGELF
TRBJ2-6 TRBV10-3 NA AISESSGANVLT
TRBJ2-7 TRBV6-5 TRBD2 ASSDPTSGDYEQY
TRBJ2-2 TRBV11-2 TRBD2 ASSFRGLRTGERF
TRBJ1-2 TRBV28 NA ASSLGGSGDAYGYT
TRBJ2-4 TRBV11-2 TRBD1 ASSSHRGLAKNIQY
TRBJ2-5 TRBV29-1 NA SVEGDSGGETQY
TRBJ1-1 TRBV20-1 NA SASGWGLNTEAF
TRBJ2-5 TRBV5-1 NA ASSLAAPGPQETQY
TRBJ1-6 TRBV10-3 NA AISDPGPNSPLH
TRBJ2-2 TRBV2 TRBD2 ASSTGLASTGELF
TRBJ2-2 TRBV6-1 TRBD1 ASTSGTGLVTGELF
TRBJ2-7 TRBV12-3/TRBV12-4 TRBD2 ANSWSGRAGAGEQY
TRBJ2-7 TRBV29-1 NA SAGSVGTYEQY
TRBJ2-4 TRBV20-1 NA SAEGGGINIQY
TRBJ1-1 TRBV28 NA ASLRGGNTEAF
TRBJ1-2 TRBV12-3/TRBV12-4 NA ASSLLGRSTYGYT
TRBJ2-6 TRBV20-1 TRBD1 SATGGAGANVLT
TRBJ1-3 TRBV6-1 TRBD1 ASSTTGTGGNTIY
TRBJ2-4 TRBV12-3/TRBV12-4 TRBD2 ASSPPGGIQY
TRBJ2-7 TRBV27 NA ASSLDGTSFYEQY
TRBJ2-3 TRBV29-1 TRBD2 SVTPAGGSTDTQY
TRBJ2-7 TRBV3-1 TRBD2 ASSQDRWAGEDSYEQY
TRBJ1-2 TRBV24-1 NA ATSDPRLNYGYT
TRBJ2-7 TRBV12-3/TRBV12-4 TRBD1 ASSEAGQGSDEQY
TRBJ2-5 TRBV20-1 NA SAMWPLQETQY
TRBJ2-2 TRBV24-1 NA ATKEGHNTGELF
TRBJ2-2 TRBV30 TRBD1 AENRGRNTGELF
TRBJ2-6 TRBV10-3 NA ATGRPGSGANVLT
TRBJ1-2 TRBV7-8 NA ASSPRAGDNYGYT